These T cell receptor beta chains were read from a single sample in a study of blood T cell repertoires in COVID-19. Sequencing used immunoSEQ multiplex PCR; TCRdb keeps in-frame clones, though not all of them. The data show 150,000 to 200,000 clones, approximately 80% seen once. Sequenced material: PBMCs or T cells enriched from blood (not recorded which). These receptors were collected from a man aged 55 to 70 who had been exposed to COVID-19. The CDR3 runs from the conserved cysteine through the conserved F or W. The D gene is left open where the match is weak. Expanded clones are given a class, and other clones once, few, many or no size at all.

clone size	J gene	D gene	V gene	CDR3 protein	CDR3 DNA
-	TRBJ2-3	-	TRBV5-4	CASSLGDSSTDTQYF	TGTGCCAGCAGCTTGGGTGACAGCAGCACAGATACGCAGTATTTT
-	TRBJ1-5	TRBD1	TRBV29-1	CSVTGDSNQPQHF	TGCAGCGTGACAGGGGATAGCAATCAGCCCCAGCATTTT
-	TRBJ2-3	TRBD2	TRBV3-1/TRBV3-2	CASSPGLAGTDTQYF	TGTGCCAGCAGCCCGGGACTAGCGGGAACAGATACGCAGTATTTT
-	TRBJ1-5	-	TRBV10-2	CASSISGGSNQPQHF	TGCGCCAGCAGTATTTCCGGGGGGAGCAATCAGCCCCAGCATTTT
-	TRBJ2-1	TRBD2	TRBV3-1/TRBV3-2	CASSLGTSRNNEQFF	TGTGCCAGCAGCCTAGGGACTAGCAGAAACAATGAGCAGTTCTTC
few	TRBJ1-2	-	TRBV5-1	CASSLGAGYTF	TGCGCCAGCAGCTTGGGGGCGGGCTACACCTTC
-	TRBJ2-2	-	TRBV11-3	CASSSLRGGELFF	TGTGCCAGCAGCTCCCTACGAGGCGGGGAGCTGTTTTTT
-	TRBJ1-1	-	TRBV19	CASSNQGKTEAFF	TGTGCCAGTAGTAACCAGGGGAAAACTGAAGCTTTCTTT
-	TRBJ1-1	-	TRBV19	CASSSQGIGTEAFF	TGTGCCAGTAGTTCGCAGGGGATAGGGACTGAAGCTTTCTTT
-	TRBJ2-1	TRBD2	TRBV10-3	CAAFPTSGSDAYNEQFF	TGTGCCGCCTTCCCGACTAGCGGGAGCGACGCCTACAATGAGCAGTTCTTC
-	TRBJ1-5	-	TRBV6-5	CASRQGVLSNQPQHF	TGTGCCAGCCGTCAGGGCGTCCTCAGCAATCAGCCCCAGCATTTT
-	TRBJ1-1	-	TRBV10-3	CAISELAGDDAFF	TGTGCCATCAGTGAGCTGGCAGGGGACGATGCTTTCTTT
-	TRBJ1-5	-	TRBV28	CASTLTLGHASNQPQHF	TGTGCCAGCACCCTGACCCTAGGACACGCAAGCAATCAGCCCCAGCATTTT
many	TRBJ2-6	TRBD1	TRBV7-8	CASSEGQASYAGANVLTF	TGTGCCAGCAGCGAGGGACAGGCATCATATGCAGGGGCCAACGTCCTGACTTTC
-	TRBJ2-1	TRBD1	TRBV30	CAWSDLLRTGDNEQFF	TGTGCCTGGAGTGACCTCCTGCGGACAGGGGACAATGAGCAGTTCTTC
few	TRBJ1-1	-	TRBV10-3	CAISEIGGYTEAFF	TGTGCCATCAGTGAAATTGGGGGGTACACTGAAGCTTTCTTT
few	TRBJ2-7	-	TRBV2	CASKVEGAPHYEQYF	TGTGCCAGCAAGGTGGAGGGGGCCCCCCACTACGAGCAGTACTTC
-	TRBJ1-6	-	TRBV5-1	CASSLGARAYNSPLHF	TGCGCCAGCAGCTTGGGGGCCAGGGCCTACAATTCACCCCTCCACTTT
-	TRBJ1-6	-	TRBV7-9	CASSSQSPYNSPLHF	TGTGCCAGCAGCTCACAGAGCCCTTATAATTCACCCCTCCACTTT
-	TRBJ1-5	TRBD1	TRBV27	CASTTTGRDQPQHF	TGTGCCAGCACCACGACAGGGCGTGATCAGCCCCAGCATTTT